A selection of T cell receptor beta chains follows, all from one sample in a study of blood T cell repertoires in COVID-19. Profiled with immunoSEQ multiplex PCR; TCRdb holds only in-frame clones, not every one. The sample holds more than 200,000 clones; 70% to 90% are singletons and the top ten take roughly 1.6%. Sample: PBMCs or T cells enriched from blood (not recorded which). These receptors came from a woman in her forties or fifties who had recovered from COVID-19. Both conserved end residues are part of each CDR3. A D gene is named only where the DNA matches it firmly. Rows give clone size only sometimes, using once, few, many, or a class for an expanded clone.

>-|TRBV9|-|TRBJ2-1|14
CASSVATGYNEQFF
TGTGCCAGCAGCGTAGCTACAGGCTACAATGAGCAGTTCTTC
>-|TRBV12-3/TRBV12-4|-|TRBJ2-3|12
CASSLRGDTQYF
TGTGCCAGCAGTTTAAGGGGTGATACGCAGTATTTT
>-|TRBV24-1|-|TRBJ1-5|12
CASGQSNQPQHF
TGTGCCTCCGGACAGAGCAATCAGCCCCAGCATTTT
>TRBD1|TRBV5-6|-|TRBJ2-2|16
CASSLAATGPTGELFF
TGTGCCAGCAGCTTGGCTGCGACAGGGCCAACCGGGGAGCTGTTTTTT
>TRBD1|TRBV3-1/TRBV3-2|-|TRBJ2-7|14
CASSQGTGPYEQYF
TGTGCCAGCAGCCAGGGGACAGGGCCCTACGAGCAGTACTTC
>TRBD1|TRBV4-2|-|TRBJ1-3|16
CASSQGTGTLGDTIYF
TGTGCCAGCAGCCAAGGGACAGGTACTCTAGGAGACACCATATATTTT
>-|TRBV6-2/TRBV6-3|-|TRBJ1-1|11
CASSQGGRAFF
TGTGCCAGCAGCCAGGGCGGGCGAGCTTTCTTT
>-|TRBV19|once|TRBJ2-5|14
CARVWGVGGETQYF
TGTGCCAGAGTATGGGGGGTGGGAGGAGAGACCCAGTACTTC
>TRBD2|TRBV28|-|TRBJ2-5|18
CASSLWTSGRAGEETQYF
TGTGCCAGCAGTTTGTGGACTAGCGGGAGGGCAGGGGAAGAGACCCAGTACTTC
>TRBD2|TRBV27|-|TRBJ2-7|13
CASSLADRNEQYF
TGTGCCAGCAGTCTAGCGGACCGGAACGAGCAGTACTTC
>-|TRBV1|few|TRBJ2-1|15
CTSSQAIAGGGEQFF
TGCACCAGCAGCCAGGCCATAGCGGGAGGTGGTGAGCAGTTCTTC
>TRBD2|TRBV2|-|TRBJ2-7|17
CASSGLPGLAGWYEQYF
TGTGCCAGCAGTGGACTTCCGGGACTAGCGGGTTGGTACGAGCAGTACTTC
>-|TRBV3-1/TRBV3-2|-|TRBJ1-1|13
CASSQDVGTEAFF
TGTGCCAGCAGCCAAGACGTCGGCACTGAAGCTTTCTTT
>-|TRBV7-9|-|TRBJ2-3|13
CASSEPAIGTQYF
TGTGCCAGCAGCGAGCCCGCTATTGGTACGCAGTATTTT
>-|TRBV29-1|-|TRBJ2-7|12
CSVWGSGNEQYF
TGCAGCGTCTGGGGAAGCGGTAACGAGCAGTACTTC
>TRBD1|TRBV3-1/TRBV3-2|once|TRBJ2-7|15
CASSPGTGPSYEQYF
TGTGCCAGCAGCCCTGGGACAGGGCCCTCCTACGAGCAGTACTTC
>-|TRBV6-2/TRBV6-3|once|TRBJ1-1|14
CASSYLPGNTEAFF
TGTGCCAGCAGTTACCTCCCAGGGAACACTGAAGCTTTCTTT
>-|TRBV27|-|TRBJ1-2|13
CASSFYAGNGYTF
TGTGCCAGCAGTTTTTATGCAGGGAATGGCTACACCTTC
>-|TRBV7-2|few|TRBJ2-1|15
CASSPTSGSRNEQFF
TGTGCCAGCAGCCCGACCTCAGGGTCCCGCAATGAGCAGTTCTTC
>-|TRBV7-3|-|TRBJ2-3|18
CASSLSGLAVTGTDTQYF
TGTGCCAGCAGCTTAAGTGGTCTAGCGGTAACAGGGACAGATACGCAGTATTTT
>-|TRBV28|-|TRBJ1-2|16
CASSLSRGSKNYGYTF
TGTGCCAGCAGTTTATCCAGGGGATCAAAAAACTATGGCTACACCTTC
>TRBD1|TRBV7-9|few|TRBJ1-6|14
CASSPGQGNSPLHF
TGTGCCAGCAGCCCGGGACAGGGCAATTCACCCCTCCACTTT
>-|TRBV4-1|-|TRBJ2-7|15
CASSQDPAAPYEQYF
TGCGCCAGCAGCCAAGATCCAGCGGCCCCCTACGAGCAGTACTTC
>-|TRBV18|-|TRBJ2-5|13
CASSPPSSETQYF
TGTGCCAGCTCACCACCTAGCTCAGAGACCCAGTACTTC
>-|TRBV5-1|-|TRBJ2-3|15
CASSLNRASTDTQYF
TGCGCCAGCAGCTTGAACAGGGCTAGCACAGATACGCAGTATTTT
>TRBD2|TRBV9|few|TRBJ2-1|14
CASSSERGYNEQFF
TGTGCCAGCAGCTCGGAGCGGGGCTACAATGAGCAGTTCTTC
>TRBD2|TRBV23-1|-|TRBJ2-7|20
CASSQSQPGSSGRPSYEQYF
TGCGCCAGCAGTCAATCACAGCCTGGGAGTAGCGGGAGGCCCTCCTACGAGCAGTACTTC
>-|TRBV19|-|TRBJ1-5|14
CASSTQNSNQPQHF
TGTGCCAGTAGTACCCAAAATAGCAATCAGCCCCAGCATTTT
>TRBD2|TRBV28|-|TRBJ2-1|15
CASTEALAGGSEQFF
TGTGCCAGCACTGAGGCACTAGCGGGAGGCAGTGAGCAGTTCTTC
>TRBD1|TRBV3-1/TRBV3-2|-|TRBJ1-2|16
CASSQGPAPPGGGYTF
TGTGCCAGCAGCCAAGGACCAGCCCCCCCAGGGGGTGGCTACACCTTC
>-|TRBV7-9|-|TRBJ1-1|12
CASSPTTGEAFF
TGTGCCAGCAGCCCGACGACAGGAGAAGCTTTCTTT
>TRBD2|TRBV28|-|TRBJ2-1|15
CVSSHSGRTYNEQFF
TGTGTCAGCAGCCATAGCGGGAGGACCTACAATGAGCAGTTCTTC
>TRBD1|TRBV5-4|-|TRBJ1-2|14
CASSKGQGAGGYTF
TGTGCCAGCAGCAAGGGGCAGGGGGCCGGTGGCTACACCTTC
>-|TRBV7-2|few|TRBJ1-5|14
CASSHNGASQPQHF
TGTGCCAGCAGCCACAATGGGGCGAGTCAGCCCCAGCATTTT
>TRBD2|TRBV30|-|TRBJ2-7|13
CAGNSGRTSEQYF
TGTGCCGGAAACAGCGGGAGGACGAGCGAGCAGTACTTC
>-|TRBV29-1|-|TRBJ2-3|14
CSVYPLGGTDTQYF
TGCAGCGTTTACCCCCTAGGGGGCACAGATACGCAGTATTTT
>TRBD1|TRBV7-9|-|TRBJ1-2|18
CASSLGDSRGIIDYGYTF
TGTGCCAGCAGCTTAGGGGACAGTCGGGGGATTATAGACTATGGCTACACCTTC
>TRBD2|TRBV6-2/TRBV6-3|-|TRBJ2-7|15
CASSSWTSGSYEQYF
TGTGCCAGCAGTTCCTGGACTAGCGGGAGCTACGAGCAGTACTTC
>-|TRBV4-2|-|TRBJ1-5|15
CASSPRQTSNQPQHF
TGTGCCAGCAGCCCTCGACAGACTAGCAATCAGCCCCAGCATTTT
>TRBD1|TRBV2|-|TRBJ1-5|15
CASRGKDRGLWPQHF
TGTGCCAGCAGGGGAAAGGACAGGGGGTTGTGGCCCCAGCATTTT